These 10 T cell receptor beta chains share one sample of origin, sequenced in a study of control samples from healthy donors and cancer patients. Generated by immunoSEQ multiplex PCR, the TCRdb table keeps only in-frame clones and is missing some. The sample has roughly 90,000 clones; 85% to 90% are singletons. Sequencing used PBMCs. The receptor source for this set is a woman aged 45-65 years with colorectal cancer.

The chain couples TRBV11-1 to TRBJ2-1; no definite D call. Between the trimmed V and J ends, which lost 3 bases and 6 bases, there was a span of 18 bases. CDR1 and CDR2 (germline): SGHAT, FQDESV (reference sequence). The CDR3 totals 16 residues. The CDR3 protein is CASSLGFDRFGNEQFF. The CDR3 nucleotides read TGTGCCAGCAGCTTGGGTTTTGATCGTTTTGGCAATGAGCAGTTCTTC.

V gene TRBV27 combines with J gene TRBJ2-5; possibly TRBD2 for D (6 bases). The CDR3 totals 12 residues. CDR1 is MNHEY and CDR2 is SMNVEV in the germline V gene (reference sequence). The ends were cut back, 6 bases at V and 2 bases at J, with 7 bases in the middle. The CDR3 sequence: CASRRGQETQYF. CDR3 DNA: TGTGCCAGCAGGCGGGGACAAGAGACCCAGTACTTC.

The V call is TRBV6-5, the J call TRBJ1-2, with 8 bases matching TRBD1. The length of the CDR3 is 16 residues. Germline trimming cut 4 bases from V and 2 bases from J; bases unmatched to any gene: 9. The V gene's germline CDR1 is MNHEY and CDR2 SVGAGI. The CDR3, as DNA: TGTGCCAGCAGTTCCACCCGACAGGGGTGGAACTATGGCTACACCTTC. This sequence encodes CASSSTRQGWNYGYTF.

The chain combines TRBV6-1 with TRBJ2-7; TRBD2 aligns across 7 bases. Germline loops: CDR1 MNHNS, CDR2 SASEGT. After removal of 2 bases from V and 7 bases from J, the junction contained 8 bases not matched to a gene. There are 14 residues in the CDR3. The DNA of the CDR3 is TGTGCCAGCAGTGAACCATGGGGGGGGAGGGAGCAGTACGTC. Translated: CASSEPWGGREQYV.

The chain couples TRBV9 to TRBJ2-1; 7 nucleotides align to TRBD2. The germline gives CDR1 SGDLS, CDR2 YYNGEE. The CDR3 has 13 amino acids. The V and J ends lost 6 bases and 3 bases, in that order; junction bases with no gene match: 3. This CDR3 reads CASNPGGYNEQFF. The DNA for the CDR3 is TGTGCCAGCAACCCGGGGGGCTACAATGAGCAGTTCTTC. Variable domain in full (rest from reference TRBV9 and TRBJ2-1): DSGVTQTPKHLITATGQRVTLRCSPRSGDLSVYWYQQSLDQGLQFLIQYYNGEERAKGNILERFSAQQFPDLHSELNLSSLELGDSALYFCASNPGGYNEQFFGPGTRLTVL.

The V gene is TRBV27, the J gene TRBJ1-5; D is possibly TRBD1 (5 bases). V shed 5 bases and J shed 4 bases, with 15 bases lying between them. This CDR3 contains 15 residues. In germline, CDR1 is MNHEY, CDR2 SMNVEV (reference sequence). CDR3 DNA sequence: TGTGCCAGCAGTCCCGCCGGGGCCGGGAATCAGCCCCAGCATTTT. Its protein is CASSPAGAGNQPQHF.

The sample holds one count of this clone. The gene calls are TRBV5-1 and TRBJ2-1, with a tentative D call TRBD1 (6 bases). CDR3 length: 15 residues. Germline V gives CDR1 SGHRS, CDR2 YFSETQ. V was clipped by 3 bases and J by 4 bases, with 14 bases between them. The CDR3 nucleotides read TGCGCCAGCAGCTGGAATTCTGGACAGTACAATGAGCAGTTCTTC. The encoded protein is CASSWNSGQYNEQFF. Full variable domain (remainder filled in from reference TRBV5-1 and TRBJ2-1): KAGVTQTPRYLIKTRGQQVTLSCSPISGHRSVSWYQQTPGQGLQFLFEYFSETQRNKGNFPGRFSGRQFSNSRSEMNVSTLELGDSALYLCASSWNSGQYNEQFFGPGTRLTVL.

V gene TRBV19 combines with J gene TRBJ1-2, with unresolved D. The CDR3 has 14 amino acids. CDR1 is LNHDA, CDR2 SQIVND, per germline (reference sequence). The ends were cut back, 2 bases at V and 4 bases at J, with 11 bases in the middle. CDR3 protein: CASSITQKLYGYTF. The CDR3 nucleotides read TGTGCCAGTAGTATAACTCAGAAACTCTATGGCTACACCTTC.

The V call is TRBV12-3 or TRBV12-4, the J call TRBJ1-6; 8 positions match TRBD1. V dropped 8 bases and J dropped 13; count of bases not matched to a gene: 7. This CDR3 has 12 residues. The CDR3 loop reads CASGPTGGPLHF. CDR3 nucleotide sequence: TGTGCCAGCGGACCAACAGGGGGTCCCCTCCACTTT.

The V gene is TRBV5-5, the J gene TRBJ2-1; 7 nucleotides match TRBD1. This CDR3 has 16 amino acids. V gave up 5 bases and J gave up 7 bases; unmatched junction bases: 15. Per the germline V gene, CDR1 is SGHKS and CDR2 is YYEKEE (reference sequence). CDR3 region: CASRLDWEKGANEQFF. The CDR3 region has the DNA TGTGCCAGCAGGCTCGACTGGGAGAAGGGGGCGAATGAGCAGTTCTTC.